A selection of T cell receptor beta chains follows, all from one sample in a study of a mutant IDH1 vaccine in newly diagnosed glioma. TCRdb keeps only in-frame clones here, not all; method: immunoSEQ multiplex PCR. This sample carries just over 80,000 clones, around 85% of them seen once, and the ten largest clones take 2% to 2.5%. The antigens of these receptors remain unknown. The sample consisted of PBMCs, taken from a glioma patient whose treatment included an IDH1 peptide vaccine. The source of these receptors is a man aged 25-45 years with glioma. Some clones in this sample may be carry-over from other donors' samples. Both conserved end residues are part of each CDR3. D genes are given only for firm matches. Clone size is given for some rows only: seen once, a few or many times, or a class if the clone is expanded.

V	J	size	D	length	CDR3	DNA
TRBV5-4	TRBJ2-1	NA	NA	16	CASSLSQGSTYNEQFF	TGTGCCAGCAGCTTATCGCAGGGGTCCACCTACAATGAGCAGTTCTTC
TRBV7-9	TRBJ2-1	NA	TRBD2	19	CASSLGLAGGLSSYNEQFF	TGTGCCAGCAGCTTAGGTCTAGCGGGAGGCTTGAGCTCCTACAATGAGCAGTTCTTC
TRBV28	TRBJ1-5	NA	NA	14	CASRAQILGQPQHF	TGTGCCAGCAGGGCGCAGATCCTCGGTCAGCCCCAGCATTTT
TRBV19	TRBJ1-2	NA	TRBD1	13	CASSRGTVGGYTF	TGTGCCAGTAGCCGGGGGACAGTTGGTGGCTACACCTTC
TRBV25-1	TRBJ2-1	NA	NA	16	CASSELRLGVYNEQFF	TGTGCCAGCAGTGAACTCCGCCTAGGAGTCTACAATGAGCAGTTCTTC
TRBV7-9	TRBJ1-1	few	NA	14	CASSLVTVNTEAFF	TGTGCCAGCAGCTTAGTTACAGTGAACACTGAAGCTTTCTTT
TRBV6-6	TRBJ2-7	NA	NA	16	CASSYSEKGDTYEQYF	TGTGCCAGCAGTTACAGTGAAAAGGGAGACACCTACGAGCAGTACTTC
TRBV11-2	TRBJ2-1	NA	NA	17	CASSLGLTASSYNEQFF	TGTGCCAGCAGCTTAGGGCTCACGGCCTCCTCCTACAATGAGCAGTTCTTC
TRBV28	TRBJ2-3	NA	TRBD1	14	CASSYRGLGDTQYF	TGTGCCAGCAGTTACAGGGGGCTGGGAGATACGCAGTATTTT
TRBV2	TRBJ1-6	NA	TRBD1	16	CASSDRRTGKNSPLHF	TGTGCCAGCAGTGACAGGAGGACAGGCAAAAATTCACCCCTCCACTTT
TRBV7-9	TRBJ2-1	NA	NA	11	CASSLGLRTFF	TGTGCCAGCAGCTTAGGGCTGCGTACGTTCTTC
TRBV18	TRBJ2-4	NA	TRBD2	15	CASSPGGSGTNIQYF	TGTGCCAGCTCACCTGGTGGGAGCGGGACCAACATTCAGTACTTC
TRBV5-8	TRBJ1-2	once	TRBD1	16	CASSLAGTGVYYGYTF	TGTGCCAGCAGCTTGGCCGGGACAGGGGTTTACTATGGCTACACCTTC
TRBV10-3	TRBJ2-7	NA	NA	14	CAISRRGSPPEQYF	TGTGCCATCAGTCGCCGGGGCAGCCCACCCGAGCAGTACTTC
TRBV2	TRBJ1-5	NA	TRBD1	16	CASRVDRGVGNQPQHF	TGTGCCAGCAGGGTTGACAGGGGGGTCGGCAATCAGCCCCAGCATTTT
TRBV18	TRBJ1-5	NA	NA	14	CASSPGIGNQPQHF	TGTGCCAGCTCACCAGGGATCGGGAATCAGCCCCAGCATTTT
TRBV9	TRBJ1-6	few	NA	16	CASSVGVTPYNSPLHF	TGTGCCAGCAGCGTAGGGGTTACACCTTATAATTCACCCCTCCACTTT
TRBV21-1	TRBJ2-3	NA	NA	17	CASSKDPRCLAPDTQYF	TGTGCCAGCAGCAAAGACCCCCGGTGCCTAGCGCCAGATACGCAGTATTTT